Below are 3 T cell receptor beta chains sequenced from a single sample in a study of blood T cells in healthy people across ages. Combining a sample-barcoded 5' primer with a J-beta primer mix, a second PCR ran for roughly 7 to 11 cycles. Each CDR3 protein is one row after TCRdb ran MiXCR on the 5' RACE reads. The sample shows hundreds of thousands of distinct CDR3 sequences, under 30% of them seen only once. The sample was blood. These receptors all stem from a woman of 80 years or more in good health.

There are many counts of this clonotype. The J gene is TRBJ2-3, the V gene TRBV29-1, with 9 bases lining up with TRBD2. The CDR3 length is 16 residues. Germline CDR1 SQVTM, CDR2 ANQGSEA. J lost 3 bases, V lost 6 bases, and 13 bases had no gene match. CDR3 nucleotide sequence: TGCAGCGTCGAATCTAGCGGGGCGGGGAGGACAGATACGCAGTATTTT. Protein product: CSVESSGAGRTDTQYF.

V is TRBV6-2 or TRBV6-3 and J is TRBJ1-1; D ambiguous. The V gene lost 4 bases and the J gene lost 4 bases, with 4 bases spanning the gap. The CDR3 is made up of 11 amino acids. The germline V gene has CDR1 MNHEY and CDR2 SVGEGT. For the CDR3, the DNA is TGTGCCAGCAGTTGGCCCACTGAAGCTTTCTTT. Its translation is CASSWPTEAFF.

Ten or more counts support this clonotype. The chain employs TRBV11-2 and TRBJ2-7; D perhaps matches TRBD1 (5 bases). The CDR3 contains 14 residues. Germline CDR1 reads SGHAT; CDR2 reads FQNNGV. The ends were cut back, 1 base at V and 6 bases at J, with 13 bases in the middle. CDR3 in DNA: TGTGCCAGCAGCTTAGTAGGCAGGGTAAGCGAGCAGTACTTC. This gives the protein CASSLVGRVSEQYF. Filled out from reference TRBV11-2 and TRBJ2-7, the complete variable domain reads EAGVAQSPRYKIIEKRQSVAFWCNPISGHATLYWYQQILGQGPKLLIQFQNNGVVDDSQLPKDRFSAERLKGVDSTLKIQPAKLEDSAVYLCASSLVGRVSEQYFGPGTRLTVT.